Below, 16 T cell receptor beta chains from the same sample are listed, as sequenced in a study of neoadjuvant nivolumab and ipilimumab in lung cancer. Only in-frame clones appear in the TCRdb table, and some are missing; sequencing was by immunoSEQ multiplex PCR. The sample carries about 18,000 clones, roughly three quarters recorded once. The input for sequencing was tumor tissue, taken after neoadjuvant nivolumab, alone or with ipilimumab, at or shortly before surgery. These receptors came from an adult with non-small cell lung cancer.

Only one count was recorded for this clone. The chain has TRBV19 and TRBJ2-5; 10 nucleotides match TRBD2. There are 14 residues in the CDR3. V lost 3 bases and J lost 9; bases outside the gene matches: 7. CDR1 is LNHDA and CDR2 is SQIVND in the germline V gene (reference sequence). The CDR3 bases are TGTGCCAGTAGTATGTCTAGCGGGAGTCCATCCCAGTACTTC. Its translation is CASSMSSGSPSQYF.

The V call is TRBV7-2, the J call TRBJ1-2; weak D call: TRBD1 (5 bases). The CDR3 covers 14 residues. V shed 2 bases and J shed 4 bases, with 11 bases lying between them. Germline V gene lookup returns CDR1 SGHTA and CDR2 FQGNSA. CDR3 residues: CASSLSTETYGYTF. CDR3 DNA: TGTGCCAGCAGCTTATCGACAGAGACCTATGGCTACACCTTC.

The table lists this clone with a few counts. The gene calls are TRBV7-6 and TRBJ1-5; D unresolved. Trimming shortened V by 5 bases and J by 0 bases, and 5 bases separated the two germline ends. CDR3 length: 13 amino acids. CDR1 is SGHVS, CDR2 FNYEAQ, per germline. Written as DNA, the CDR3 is TGTGCCAGCAGCCCAGATAGCAATCAGCCCCAGCATTTT. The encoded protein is CASSPDSNQPQHF.

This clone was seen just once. DNA for the CDR3: TGTGCCAGCAGCCCGGACAGCACCTCTGGAAACACCATATATTTT. Protein sequence: CASSPDSTSGNTIYF. The chain uses TRBV5-4 and TRBJ1-3; a possible D gene is TRBD1 (6 bases). V lost 4 bases, J lost 0 bases, and 11 bases lay in between. The CDR3 has 15 amino acids. The germline V gene has CDR1 SGHNT and CDR2 YYREEE (reference sequence). Looking up the rest from reference TRBV5-4 and TRBJ1-3 gives the full variable domain: ETGVTQSPTHLIKTRGQQVTLRCSSQSGHNTVSWYQQALGQGPQFIFQYYREEENGRGNFPPRFSGLQFPNYSSELNVNALELDDSALYLCASSPDSTSGNTIYFGEGSWLTVV.

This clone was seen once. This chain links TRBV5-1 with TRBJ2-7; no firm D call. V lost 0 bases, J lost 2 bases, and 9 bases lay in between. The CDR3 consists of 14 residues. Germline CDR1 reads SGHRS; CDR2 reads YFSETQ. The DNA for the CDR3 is TGCGCCAGCAGCTTGGCTAGTAAAGCCTACGAGCAGTACTTC. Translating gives CASSLASKAYEQYF.

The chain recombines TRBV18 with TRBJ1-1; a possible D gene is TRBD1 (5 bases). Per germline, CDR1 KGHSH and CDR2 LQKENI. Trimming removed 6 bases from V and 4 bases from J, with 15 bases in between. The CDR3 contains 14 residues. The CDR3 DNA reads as TGTGCCAGCTCTGCCCTCAGGGTTGGCACTGAAGCTTTCTTT. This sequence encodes CASSALRVGTEAFF.

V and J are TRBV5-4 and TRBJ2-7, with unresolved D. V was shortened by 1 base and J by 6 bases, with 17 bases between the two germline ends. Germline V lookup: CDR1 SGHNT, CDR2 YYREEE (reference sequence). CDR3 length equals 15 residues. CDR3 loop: CASSLLGSSRFEQYF. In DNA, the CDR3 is TGTGCCAGCAGCTTGTTGGGTTCGAGCCGGTTCGAGCAGTACTTC.

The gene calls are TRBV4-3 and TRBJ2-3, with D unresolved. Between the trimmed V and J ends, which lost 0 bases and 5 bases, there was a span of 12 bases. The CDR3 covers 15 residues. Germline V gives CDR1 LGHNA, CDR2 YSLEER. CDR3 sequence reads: CASSQEPETRDTQYF. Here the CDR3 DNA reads TGCGCCAGCAGCCAAGAGCCAGAAACCAGAGATACGCAGTATTTT.

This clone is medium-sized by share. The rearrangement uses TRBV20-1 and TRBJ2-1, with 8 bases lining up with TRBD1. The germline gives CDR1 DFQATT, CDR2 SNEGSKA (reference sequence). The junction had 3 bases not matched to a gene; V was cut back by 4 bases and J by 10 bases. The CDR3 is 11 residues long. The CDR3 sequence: CSATSGGEQFF. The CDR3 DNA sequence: TGCAGTGCTACCTCAGGGGGCGAGCAGTTCTTC.

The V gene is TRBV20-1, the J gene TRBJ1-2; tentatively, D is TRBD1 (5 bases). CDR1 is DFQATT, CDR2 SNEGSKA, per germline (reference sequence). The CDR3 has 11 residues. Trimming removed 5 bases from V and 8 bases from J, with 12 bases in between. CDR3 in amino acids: CSAGRVYGYTF. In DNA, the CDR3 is TGCAGTGCTGGCAGGGTCTACGGCTACACCTTC.

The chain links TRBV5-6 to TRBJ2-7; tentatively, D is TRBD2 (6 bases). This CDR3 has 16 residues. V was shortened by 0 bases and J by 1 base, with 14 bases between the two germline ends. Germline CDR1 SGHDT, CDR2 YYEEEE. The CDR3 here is CASSLVMVAESYEQYF. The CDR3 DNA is TGTGCCAGCAGCTTGGTCATGGTAGCGGAGTCCTACGAGCAGTACTTC.

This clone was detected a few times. The DNA of the CDR3 is TGTGCCAGCAGCGGGCAGGATCACTTGTACCAAGAGACCCAGTACTTC. This gives the protein CASSGQDHLYQETQYF. This chain uses TRBV2 with TRBJ2-5; D is unresolved. In germline, CDR1 is SNHLY, CDR2 FYNNEI. The CDR3 is 16 residues long. V was trimmed by 6 bases and J by 0 bases, leaving 17 bases between them.

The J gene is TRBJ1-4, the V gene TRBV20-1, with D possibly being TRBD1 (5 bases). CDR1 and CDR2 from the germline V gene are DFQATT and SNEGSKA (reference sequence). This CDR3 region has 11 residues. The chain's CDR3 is CSGALGEKLFF. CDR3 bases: TGCAGCGGGGCCCTGGGTGAAAAACTGTTTTTT.

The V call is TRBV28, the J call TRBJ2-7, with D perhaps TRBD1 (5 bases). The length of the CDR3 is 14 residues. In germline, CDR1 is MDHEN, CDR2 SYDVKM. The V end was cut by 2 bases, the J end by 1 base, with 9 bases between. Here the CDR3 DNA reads TGTGCCAGCAGTTTAATAGGGGCATCCTACGAGCAGTACTTC. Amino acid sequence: CASSLIGASYEQYF.

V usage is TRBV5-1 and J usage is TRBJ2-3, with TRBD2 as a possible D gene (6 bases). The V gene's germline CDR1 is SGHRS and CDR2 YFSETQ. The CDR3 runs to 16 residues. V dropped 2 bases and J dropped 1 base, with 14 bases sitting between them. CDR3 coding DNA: TGCGCCAGCAGCTTCGGTTTGAGGGAGGGCACAGATACGCAGTATTTT. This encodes CASSFGLREGTDTQYF.

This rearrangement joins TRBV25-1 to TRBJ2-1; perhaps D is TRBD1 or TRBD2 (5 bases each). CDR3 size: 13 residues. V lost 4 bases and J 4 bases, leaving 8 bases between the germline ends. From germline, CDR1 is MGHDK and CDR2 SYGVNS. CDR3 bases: TGTGCCAGCAGTGCGGGACCATACAATGAGCAGTTCTTC. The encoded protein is CASSAGPYNEQFF.